The present T cell receptor beta chain was sequenced within a study of blood T cell repertoires in COVID-19. Whole-study context: Samples of COVID-19 (acute and convalescent) were obtained from the United States, Italy and Spain.

Looked up from germline, CDR1 is MNHEY and CDR2 is SMNVEV (reference sequence). V was pared by 2 bases and J by 1 base, with 6 bases of the junction left unmatched. The CDR3 spans 16 residues. Cohort allocation depended upon clinical history that participants reported. Recovered participants had two consecutive negative NP/OP PCR tests, healthcare professional clearance, or symptom resolution. The table came from immunoSEQ multiplex PCR; TCRdb's copy has only in-frame clones and leaves some out. The sample records about 270,000 clones, roughly 90% being singletons. Source material: PBMCs or T cells enriched from blood (not recorded which). The receptor was derived from a woman aged 45-65 years who had recovered from COVID-19. The rearrangement joins TRBV27 to TRBJ2-3; 7 nucleotides agree with TRBD2. The CDR3 region is CASSLVLGGGTDTQYF. The CDR3 nucleotides read TGTGCCAGCAGTTTAGTTCTGGGAGGGGGCACAGATACGCAGTATTTT.